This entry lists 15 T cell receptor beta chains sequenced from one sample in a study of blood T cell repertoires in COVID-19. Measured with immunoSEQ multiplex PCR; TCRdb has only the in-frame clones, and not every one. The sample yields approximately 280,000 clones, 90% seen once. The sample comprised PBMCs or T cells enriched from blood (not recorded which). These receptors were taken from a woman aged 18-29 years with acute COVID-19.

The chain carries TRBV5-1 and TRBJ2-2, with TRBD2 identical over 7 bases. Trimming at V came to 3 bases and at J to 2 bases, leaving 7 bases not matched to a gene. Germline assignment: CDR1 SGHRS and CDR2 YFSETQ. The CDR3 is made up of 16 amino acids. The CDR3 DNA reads TGCGCCAGCAGCTGGACGAGCGGGGCCAACACCGGGGAGCTGTTTTTT. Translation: CASSWTSGANTGELFF. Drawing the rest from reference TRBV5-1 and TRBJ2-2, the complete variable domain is KAGVTQTPRYLIKTRGQQVTLSCSPISGHRSVSWYQQTPGQGLQFLFEYFSETQRNKGNFPGRFSGRQFSNSRSEMNVSTLELGDSALYLCASSWTSGANTGELFFGEGSRLTVL.

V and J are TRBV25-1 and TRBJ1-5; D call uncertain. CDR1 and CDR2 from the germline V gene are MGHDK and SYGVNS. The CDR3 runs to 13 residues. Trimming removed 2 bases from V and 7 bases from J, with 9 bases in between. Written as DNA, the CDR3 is TGTGCCAGCAGTGAACGCACTTGGCAGCCCCAGCATTTT. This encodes CASSERTWQPQHF.

CDR3 amino acids: CASSFYRDTDTQYF. CDR3 DNA sequence: TGTGCCAGCAGTTTTTACAGGGATACAGATACGCAGTATTTT. This chain links TRBV27 with TRBJ2-3; a possible D gene is TRBD1 (6 bases). CDR1 is MNHEY and CDR2 is SMNVEV in the germline V gene (reference sequence). The CDR3 runs 14 residues. V was trimmed by 3 bases and J by 3 bases, leaving 10 bases between them.

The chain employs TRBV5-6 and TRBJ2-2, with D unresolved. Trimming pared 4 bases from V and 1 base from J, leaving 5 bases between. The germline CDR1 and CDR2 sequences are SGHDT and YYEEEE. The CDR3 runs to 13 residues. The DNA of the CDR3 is TGTGCCAGCAGCGTCGGGAACACCGGGGAGCTGTTTTTT. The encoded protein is CASSVGNTGELFF.

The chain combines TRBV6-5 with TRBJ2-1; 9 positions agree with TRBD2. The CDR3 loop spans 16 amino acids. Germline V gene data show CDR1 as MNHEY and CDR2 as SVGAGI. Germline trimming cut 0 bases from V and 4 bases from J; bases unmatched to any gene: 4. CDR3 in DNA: TGTGCCAGCAGTTACTCAGCGGGAGGCTATTACAATGAGCAGTTCTTC. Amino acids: CASSYSAGGYYNEQFF.

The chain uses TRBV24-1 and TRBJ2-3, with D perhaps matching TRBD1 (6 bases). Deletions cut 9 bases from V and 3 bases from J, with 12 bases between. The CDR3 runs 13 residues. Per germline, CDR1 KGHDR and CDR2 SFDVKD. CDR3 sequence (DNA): TGTGCCACCGCCCAGGGGCCTACAGATACGCAGTATTTT. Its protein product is CATAQGPTDTQYF.

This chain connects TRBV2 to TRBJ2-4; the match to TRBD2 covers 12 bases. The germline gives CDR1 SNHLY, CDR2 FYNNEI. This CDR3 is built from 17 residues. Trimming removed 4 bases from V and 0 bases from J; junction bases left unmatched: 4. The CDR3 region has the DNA TGTGCCAGCAGTGCTAGCGGGAGGGCCCTAGCCAAAAACATTCAGTACTTC. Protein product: CASSASGRALAKNIQYF.

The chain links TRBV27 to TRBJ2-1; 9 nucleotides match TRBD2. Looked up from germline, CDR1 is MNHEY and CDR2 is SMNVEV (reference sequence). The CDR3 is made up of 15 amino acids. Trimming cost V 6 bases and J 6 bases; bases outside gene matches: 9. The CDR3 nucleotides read TGTGCCAGCAGGACAGCGGGAGGACCGGCCAATGAGCAGTTCTTC. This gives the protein CASRTAGGPANEQFF.

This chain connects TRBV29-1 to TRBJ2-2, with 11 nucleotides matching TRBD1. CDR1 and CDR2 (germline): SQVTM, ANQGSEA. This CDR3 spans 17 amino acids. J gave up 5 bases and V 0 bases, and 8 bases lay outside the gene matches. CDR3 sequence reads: CSVEDRSDRGQTGELFF. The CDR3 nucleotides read TGCAGCGTTGAAGATAGGTCGGACAGGGGGCAAACCGGGGAGCTGTTTTTT.

The CDR3 region has the DNA TGTGCCAGCAGGCCTGGGTTAGCTGGGTACAATGAGCAGTTCTTC. This gives the protein CASRPGLAGYNEQFF. The chain links TRBV3-1 (or the pseudogene TRBV3-2) to TRBJ2-1; D gene ambiguous. Looked up from germline, CDR1 is LGHDT and CDR2 is YNNKEL (reference sequence). Trimming pared 6 bases from V and 4 bases from J, leaving 16 bases between. This CDR3 is built from 15 residues.

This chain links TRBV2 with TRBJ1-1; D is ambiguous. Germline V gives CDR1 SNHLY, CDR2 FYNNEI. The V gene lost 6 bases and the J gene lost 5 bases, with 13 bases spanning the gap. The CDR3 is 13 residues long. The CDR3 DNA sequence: TGTGCCAGCAGGCCCGACTTGGCAACTGAAGCTTTCTTT. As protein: CASRPDLATEAFF.

CDR3 coding DNA: TGTGCCAGCAGTGAATATCGGGAGACCCCCTACGAGCAGTACTTC. Its translation: CASSEYRETPYEQYF. The rearrangement joins TRBV25-1 to TRBJ2-7; a possible D gene is TRBD2 (6 bases). This CDR3 region has 15 residues. Germline V gene lookup returns CDR1 MGHDK and CDR2 SYGVNS. V was cut by 0 bases and J by 2 bases, with 11 bases left in between.

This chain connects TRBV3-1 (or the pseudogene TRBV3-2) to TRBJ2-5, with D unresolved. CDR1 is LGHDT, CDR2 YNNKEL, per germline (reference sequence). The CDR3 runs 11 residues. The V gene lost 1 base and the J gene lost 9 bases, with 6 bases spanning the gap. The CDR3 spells CASSQASSQYF. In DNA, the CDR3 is TGTGCCAGCAGCCAAGCCTCGTCCCAGTACTTC.

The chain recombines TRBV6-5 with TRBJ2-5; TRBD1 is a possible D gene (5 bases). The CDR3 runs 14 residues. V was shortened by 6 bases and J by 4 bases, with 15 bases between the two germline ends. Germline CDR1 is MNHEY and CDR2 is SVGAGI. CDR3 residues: CASRPLAGPETQYF. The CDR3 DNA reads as TGTGCCAGCAGACCGCTGGCAGGGCCAGAGACCCAGTACTTC.

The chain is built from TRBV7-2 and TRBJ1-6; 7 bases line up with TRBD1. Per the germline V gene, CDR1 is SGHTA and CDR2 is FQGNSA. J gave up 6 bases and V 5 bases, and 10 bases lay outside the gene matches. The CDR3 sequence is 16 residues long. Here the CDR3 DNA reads TGTGCCAGCAGCACAGACAGGGTGTTACTTAATTCACCCCTCCACTTT. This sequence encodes CASSTDRVLLNSPLHF.